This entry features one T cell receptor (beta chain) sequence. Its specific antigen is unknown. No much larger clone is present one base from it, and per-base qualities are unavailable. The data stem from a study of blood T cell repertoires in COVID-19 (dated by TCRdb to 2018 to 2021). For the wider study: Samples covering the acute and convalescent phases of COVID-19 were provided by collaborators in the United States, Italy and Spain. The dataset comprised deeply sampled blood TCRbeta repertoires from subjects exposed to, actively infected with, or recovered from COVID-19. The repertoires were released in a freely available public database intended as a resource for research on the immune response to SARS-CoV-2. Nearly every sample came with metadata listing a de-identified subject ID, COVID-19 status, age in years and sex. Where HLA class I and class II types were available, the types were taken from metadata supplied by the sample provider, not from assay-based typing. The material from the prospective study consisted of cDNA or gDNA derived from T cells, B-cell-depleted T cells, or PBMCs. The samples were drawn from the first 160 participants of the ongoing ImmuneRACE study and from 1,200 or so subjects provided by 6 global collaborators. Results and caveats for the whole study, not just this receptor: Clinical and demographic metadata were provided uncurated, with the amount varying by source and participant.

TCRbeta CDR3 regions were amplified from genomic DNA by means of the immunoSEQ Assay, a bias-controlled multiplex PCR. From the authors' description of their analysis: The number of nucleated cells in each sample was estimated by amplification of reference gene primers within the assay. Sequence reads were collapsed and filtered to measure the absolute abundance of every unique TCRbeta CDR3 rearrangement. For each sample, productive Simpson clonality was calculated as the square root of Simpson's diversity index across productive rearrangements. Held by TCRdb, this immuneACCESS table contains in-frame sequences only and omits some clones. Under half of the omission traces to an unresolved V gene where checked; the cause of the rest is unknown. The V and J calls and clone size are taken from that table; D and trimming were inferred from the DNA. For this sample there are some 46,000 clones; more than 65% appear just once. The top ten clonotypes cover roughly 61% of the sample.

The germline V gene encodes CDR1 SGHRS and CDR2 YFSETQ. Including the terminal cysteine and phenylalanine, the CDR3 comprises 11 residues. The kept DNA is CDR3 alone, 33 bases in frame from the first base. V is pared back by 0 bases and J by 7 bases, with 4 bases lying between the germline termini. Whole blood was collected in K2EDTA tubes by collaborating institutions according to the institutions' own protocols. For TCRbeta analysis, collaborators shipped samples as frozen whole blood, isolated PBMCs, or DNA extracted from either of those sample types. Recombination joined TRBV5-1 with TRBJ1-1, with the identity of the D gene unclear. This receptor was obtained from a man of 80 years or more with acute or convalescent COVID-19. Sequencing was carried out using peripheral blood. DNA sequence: TGCGCCAGCAGCTTGGGAGTTGAAGCTTTCTTT. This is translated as CASSLGVEAFF.